The 17 T cell receptor beta chains given below trace back to one sample, sequenced in a study of breast tumors, draining lymph nodes, adjacent tissues. TCRdb called the multiplex PCR reads again in MiXCR, with one record for every CDR3 protein. The repertoire has 200,000 to 250,000 distinct CDR3 sequences, nearly 35% of them found once; the top ten carry approximately 3.3%. The lymph nodes were axillary draining lymph nodes from breast cancer patients. Source material: axillary lymph node tissue. Every receptor here comes from a female donor with breast cancer. Some clones in this sample may be carry-over from other donors' samples.

The J gene is TRBJ1-2, the V gene TRBV7-8, with 9 bases that match TRBD1. Germline assignment: CDR1 SGHVS and CDR2 FQNEAQ. J lost 4 bases, V lost 5 bases, and 8 bases had no gene match. CDR3 length: 15 amino acids. CDR3 sequence: CASSPGQGVGYGYTF. CDR3 DNA: TGTGCCAGCAGCCCGGGACAGGGAGTTGGCTATGGCTACACCTTC.

This clonotype came up many times. The V and J genes are TRBV29-1 and TRBJ2-5; D may be TRBD1 (5 bases). Trimming pared 7 bases from V and 5 bases from J, leaving 14 bases between. This CDR3 comprises 12 residues. Germline V lookup: CDR1 SQVTM, CDR2 ANQGSEA. The CDR3, as DNA: TGCAGCGCTAGGACACCCCGCGAGACCCAGTACTTC. As protein: CSARTPRETQYF.

Concerning this clonotype itself: A read error may be the cause here, since a much bigger clone is one base away. The chain joins TRBV7-9 to TRBJ2-1; 8 bases are a match to TRBD1. CDR1 and CDR2 (germline): SEHNR, FQNEAQ (reference sequence). This CDR3 is built from 16 residues. CDR3 DNA: TGTGCCAGCAGCACGCCAGGGGGCGGCTCCTACAATGAGCGGTTCTTC. It yields the protein CASSTPGGGSYNERFF.

As to this clonotype: One base away lies a much larger clone, so this may be a sequencing read error. V usage is TRBV20-1 and J usage is TRBJ1-2; possible D gene TRBD1, 5 bases. The CDR3 extends over 12 amino acids. Looked up from germline, CDR1 is DFQATT and CDR2 is SNEGSKA (reference sequence). The CDR3, as DNA: TGCAGTGCTAGATGGGGGACTGGTGGCTCCACCTTC. Its protein product is CSARWGTGGSTF.

This clonotype was detected only a few times. The chain couples TRBV6-2 or TRBV6-3 to TRBJ1-2; D not resolved. V gave up 0 bases and J gave up 8 bases, with 7 bases separating them. This CDR3 contains 12 residues. Germline V gene data show CDR1 as MNHEY and CDR2 as SVGEGT. The DNA of the CDR3 is TGTGCCAGCAGTTACTCGACCGCCGGCTACACCTTC. Translation gives CASSYSTAGYTF.

This clonotype was observed at least ten times. The gene calls are TRBV2 and TRBJ2-7; D gene ambiguous. The germline V gene has CDR1 SNHLY and CDR2 FYNNEI. V lost 3 bases, J lost 4 bases, and 7 bases lay in between. The CDR3 is made up of 12 amino acids. The CDR3: CASSELGYEQYF. CDR3 sequence (DNA): TGTGCCAGCAGTGAGTTGGGGTACGAGCAGTACTTC.

As regards this clonotype: This could be a read error, since a much larger clone is one nucleotide away. This rearrangement joins TRBV19 to TRBJ2-1; the D gene could be TRBD1 or TRBD2 (5 bases each). V lost 5 bases to trimming and J lost 7 bases, with 12 bases between them. This CDR3 comprises 13 residues. Germline-derived CDR1 and CDR2 are LNHDA and SQIVND (reference sequence). The CDR3 DNA sequence: TGTGCCAGTAGTTTCGGGGCAGGGAATGAGCAGTTCTTC. Translated: CASSFGAGNEQFF.

This clonotype was seen just once. This chain joins TRBV3-1 and TRBJ1-5; D perhaps matches TRBD1 (6 bases). CDR1 and CDR2 (germline): LGHDT, YNNKEL (reference sequence). Trimming removed 3 bases at V and 11 bases at J, with 14 bases between. The CDR3 extends over 13 amino acids. In DNA, the CDR3 is TGTGCCAGCAGCCACGGGGGGGGCCATGCCCAGCATTTT. This encodes CASSHGGGHAQHF.

This clonotype showed up many times. This rearrangement joins TRBV5-8 to TRBJ2-3; 12 nucleotides align to TRBD2. Per germline, CDR1 SGHTS and CDR2 YDEGEE. Trimming cost V 4 bases and J 4 bases; bases outside gene matches: 7. This CDR3 spans 16 amino acids. CDR3 bases: TGTGCCAGCAGCCCACGACTAGCGGGAGTTTCAGATACGCAGTATTTT. Amino acids: CASSPRLAGVSDTQYF.

The V gene is TRBV5-5, the J gene TRBJ2-1; D may be TRBD2 (6 bases). V was trimmed by 0 bases and J by 4 bases, leaving 8 bases between them. Germline V gene lookup returns CDR1 SGHKS and CDR2 YYEKEE (reference sequence). The CDR3 has 14 residues. CDR3 protein: CASSLAAGYNEQFF. CDR3 DNA: TGTGCCAGCAGCTTGGCTGCGGGGTACAATGAGCAGTTCTTC.

The chain has TRBV6-2 or TRBV6-3 and TRBJ1-5; TRBD1 is a possible D gene (6 bases). The CDR3 is made up of 14 amino acids. Germline CDR1 and CDR2: MNHEY and SVGEGT. Trimming removed 0 bases from V and 9 bases from J, with 12 bases in between. CDR3 sequence (DNA): TGTGCCAGCAGTTACTCGATTGCGACAGGGCCCCAGCATTTT. Its translation is CASSYSIATGPQHF.

The chain uses TRBV7-3 and TRBJ2-7; 7 nucleotides align to TRBD2. CDR1 and CDR2 from the germline V gene are SGHTA and FQGTGA. This CDR3 is 16 amino acids long. Trimming cost V 2 bases and J 2 bases; bases outside gene matches: 9. The CDR3: CASSLGASGGTYEQYF. The CDR3 DNA reads TGTGCCAGCAGCTTAGGGGCTAGCGGAGGAACCTACGAGCAGTACTTC.

This clonotype was found a few times. The gene calls are TRBV5-4 and TRBJ2-3, with TRBD2 matching over 9 bases. The germline V gene encodes CDR1 SGHNT and CDR2 YYREEE (reference sequence). This CDR3 is built from 16 residues. V gave up 6 bases and J gave up 2 bases; unmatched junction bases: 10. DNA of the CDR3: TGTGCCAGCAACTCTGCGGGAGGGCCGAACACAGATACGCAGTATTTT. Protein sequence: CASNSAGGPNTDTQYF.

The V call is TRBV20-1, the J call TRBJ1-3; D is unresolved. The germline V gene has CDR1 DFQATT and CDR2 SNEGSKA (reference sequence). The CDR3 sequence is 14 residues long. Trimming shortened V by 3 bases and J by 9 bases, and 18 bases separated the two germline ends. The DNA for the CDR3 is TGCAGTGCTAGCATAGGGAACTATGGCTCCACCATATATTTT. Its protein product is CSASIGNYGSTIYF.

As to this clonotype: This may come from a read error, since a much larger clone is one base off. The chain carries TRBV20-1 and TRBJ2-7; TRBD2 aligns across 12 bases. The CDR3 sequence is 14 residues long. CDR1 is DFQATT and CDR2 is SNEGSKA in the germline V gene (reference sequence). With 8 bases clipped from V and 2 bases from J, the junction kept 7 bases outside the gene matches. The CDR3 is CSTRLAGGPYEQYF. The CDR3 DNA reads as TGCAGTACGCGGCTAGCGGGAGGGCCCTACGAGCAGTACTTC.

The sample holds many counts of this clonotype. The rearrangement uses TRBV20-1 and TRBJ2-1, with TRBD2 as a possible D gene (5 bases). Trimming took 1 base from V and 9 from J, leaving 16 bases between them. This CDR3 is 14 amino acids long. Germline V gene lookup returns CDR1 DFQATT and CDR2 SNEGSKA (reference sequence). The chain's CDR3 is CSARGAGPSLEQFF. CDR3 coding DNA: TGCAGTGCTAGAGGGGCGGGCCCGAGCCTTGAGCAGTTCTTC.

The V call is TRBV4-3, the J call TRBJ1-6, with a tentative D call TRBD1 (6 bases). CDR1 and CDR2 from the germline V gene are LGHNA and YSLEER. CDR3 length: 16 residues. The V gene lost 0 bases and the J gene lost 10 bases, with 16 bases spanning the gap. The CDR3 sequence is CASSQDRGTKGSPLHF. In DNA, the CDR3 is TGCGCCAGCAGCCAAGATCGGGGGACAAAGGGATCACCCCTCCACTTT.